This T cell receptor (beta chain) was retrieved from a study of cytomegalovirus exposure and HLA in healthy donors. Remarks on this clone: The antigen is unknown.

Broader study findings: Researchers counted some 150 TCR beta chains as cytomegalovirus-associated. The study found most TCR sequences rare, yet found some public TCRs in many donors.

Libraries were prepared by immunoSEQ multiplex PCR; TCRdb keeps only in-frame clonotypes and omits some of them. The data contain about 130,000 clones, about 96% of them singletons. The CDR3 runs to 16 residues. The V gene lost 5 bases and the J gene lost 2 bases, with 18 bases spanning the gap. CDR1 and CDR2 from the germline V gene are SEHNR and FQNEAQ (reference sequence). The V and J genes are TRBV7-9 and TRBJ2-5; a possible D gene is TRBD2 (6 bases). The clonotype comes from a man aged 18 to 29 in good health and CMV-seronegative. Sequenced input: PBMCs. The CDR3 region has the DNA TGTGCCAGCAGCGGGTTCTTCGGGGGTCTACAAGAGACCCAGTACTTC. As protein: CASSGFFGGLQETQYF. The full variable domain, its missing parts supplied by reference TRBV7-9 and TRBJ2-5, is DTGVSQNPRHKITKRGQNVTFRCDPISEHNRLYWYRQTLGQGPEFLTYFQNEAQLEKSRLLSDRFSAERPKGSFSTLEIQRTEQGDSAMYLCASSGFFGGLQETQYFGPGTRLLVL.